The text below deals with one TCR beta chain. It lacks a known antigen. No quality values exist for individual bases; no much larger clone is one base distant. Germline trimming amounts to 0 bases on V and 2 bases on J, with 2 as the count of junction bases outside the gene matches. From the cysteine up to the phenylalanine, the CDR3 has a length of 16 residues. This entry keeps only the CDR3 DNA: 48 bases, framed from base 1. According to the germline V gene (reference sequence), CDR1 reads SGHNT and CDR2 reads YYREEE. This record comes from a study of T cell responses to AZD1222 COVID-19 vaccine (dated by TCRdb to the early 2020s). In terms of the full investigation: AZD1222 recipients with second doses at about 4 weeks or about 12 weeks were pooled, because spike-specific TCR depth and breadth did not differ between schedules. A total of under 250 trial participants underwent TCR sequencing, of whom under 220 had received two doses of AZD1222 and some 26 had received two doses of the MenACWY control vaccine. Trial participants were enrolled by age into subgroups of 18-55, 56-69 and 70-plus years, and around 150, 29 and 61 TCR-sequenced participants, respectively, were included in these subgroups.

Per the publication, the time point label means: baseline before first vaccination. The vaccinee samples were drawn from two UK trials, COV001 and COV002, one of which was a single-blind randomized controlled phase 2/3 trial testing AZD1222 (ChAdOx1 nCoV-19) in healthy adults. For TCRbeta chain sequencing, PBMC samples were collected from trial participants at day 0 and at day 28 after the second dose. Beyond this particular receptor, the publication reports: Only five or six AZD1222 recipients were SARS-CoV-2 seropositive at baseline, limiting conclusions about previously exposed vaccinees. The vaccine-associated CD4 TCRs covered the entire spike protein, and the dominant responses fell in regions 160-218 and 743-854. No day 14 peak-response samples were available, so repertoires were characterized only after the peak T cell response. In the small 56-69-year group, the increase in depth fell short of significance, most likely because of low power. A significant rise in spike-specific TCR breadth and depth was observed after two AZD1222 doses relative to day 0 and relative to MenACWY recipients. Participants were mostly white British, with more females than males. The authors suggested clonal diversity may have been underestimated. Nearly half of unique spike-specific TCRs reportedly recognized epitopes outside regions mutated in the B.1.351 and B.1.1.7 variants.

The CDR3 regions of human TCRbeta chains were analyzed by immunosequencing. The original pipeline was this. TCRs in the repertoires were compared against a reference library of SARS-CoV-2-specific TCRs that had been generated with the MIRA antigen-specificity platform. Breadth was defined as the fraction of unique TCRs that were SARS-CoV-2-associated. Depth was defined as the fraction of total T cells that were SARS-CoV-2-associated. Using the MIRA data, each spike-specific TCR was assigned both to the spike region to which the TCR was reactive and to a CD4 or CD8 class. Log10-transformed breadth and depth values were compared by one-way ANOVA with Sidak's multiple comparisons tests. Here the immuneACCESS table is served through TCRdb, limited to in-frame sequences with V and J called. Missing clones are a known gap in these copies; in checked studies unresolved V genes cover under half, and the rest lacks a known reason. That table gives V, J and clone size, and the DNA gave D and trimming. This sample gives 100,000 to 150,000 clones in total; roughly 90% of them show up just once. The ten top clones hold under 5% of the sample.

The clonotype comes from an adult in good health. The sample consisted of peripheral blood, taken on day 0 of AZD1222 vaccination. The rearrangement joined TRBV5-4 to TRBJ2-3; 11 middle bases align to TRBD1. The CDR3 protein: CASSLEGQGVTDTQYF. The nucleotide sequence is TGTGCCAGCAGCTTGGAGGGACAGGGGGTCACAGATACGCAGTATTTT.